This record covers a single T cell receptor (beta chain). This clone's antigen is unknown. Qualities for individual bases were not recorded, and no much larger clone is one base off. Cut back by 4 bases and 0 bases, the V and J ends lie 11 bases apart. The CDR3 holds 15 amino acids from the cysteine to the phenylalanine. Of all the DNA, just the CDR3 is kept, 45 bases in frame from base 1. In the germline V gene, CDR1 corresponds to MDHEN and CDR2 to SYDVKM. The CDR3 regions of human TCRbeta chains were subjected to immunosequencing. The authors' pipeline ran thus. Repertoire TCRs were matched against a reference library of SARS-CoV-2-specific TCRs generated with the MIRA antigen-specificity platform. Breadth meant the fraction of unique TCRs that were SARS-CoV-2-associated, whereas depth meant the fraction of total T cells that were SARS-CoV-2-associated. Using the MIRA data, every spike-specific TCR was mapped to the spike region that the TCR reacted to and assigned to either a CD4 or a CD8 class. Log10-transformed breadth and depth values were compared by one-way ANOVA with Sidak's multiple comparisons tests. The table was pulled from immuneACCESS by TCRdb, which kept in-frame rearrangements only. Such tables lose some clones; where checked, under half of the loss comes from unresolved V genes, and the rest has no known cause. V, J and clone size reflect that table, while D and trimming were determined from the DNA. The sample table holds some 180,000 clones, of which about 87% were seen once. About 6% of the sample is held by the ten biggest clonotypes.

The label giving this sample's time point can be read as: baseline before first vaccination. Samples from vaccinated people were obtained from the UK trials COV001 and COV002, which included a single-blind randomized controlled phase 2/3 trial of AZD1222 (ChAdOx1 nCoV-19) in healthy adults. For TCRbeta chain sequencing, PBMC samples were collected from trial participants at day 0 and at day 28 after the second dose. The data are from a study of T cell responses to AZD1222 COVID-19 vaccine (dated by TCRdb to the early 2020s). Looking at the study overall: AZD1222 recipients whose second dose came at about 4 weeks and those whose second dose came at about 12 weeks were combined into one group, since spike-specific TCR depth and breadth did not differ between the two schedules. Trial participants were enrolled by age into subgroups of 18-55, 56-69 and 70-plus years, and 148, 28 and 57 TCR-sequenced participants, respectively, were included in these subgroups. TCR sequencing covered some 240 trial participants: about 210 given two doses of AZD1222 and 26 given two doses of MenACWY control vaccine. The paper's findings and limits, for the study overall: No day 14 peak-response samples were available, so repertoires were characterized only after the peak T cell response. A significant rise in spike-specific TCR breadth and depth was observed after two AZD1222 doses relative to day 0 and relative to MenACWY recipients. CD4 TCRs associated with the vaccine covered the entire spike protein, and the dominant responses were in regions 160-218 and 743-854. Conclusions about previously exposed vaccinees are limited, since just six AZD1222 recipients were seropositive for SARS-CoV-2 at baseline. Reportedly, almost half of the unique spike-specific TCRs recognized epitopes lying outside the regions that are mutated in the B.1.351 and B.1.1.7 variants. In the small 56-69-year group, the increase in depth fell short of significance, most likely because of low power. Most participants were white British and females outnumbered males, and the authors suggested that clonal diversity may have been underestimated.

This clonotype was sampled from an adult in good health. The sequence joins TRBV28 to TRBJ2-3, with the D gene too uncertain to name. The sequencing here drew on peripheral blood, taken on day 0 of AZD1222 vaccination. The CDR3 here reads CASSYSQDSTDTQYF. The nucleotide sequence is given as TGTGCCAGCAGTTACTCCCAAGACAGCACAGATACGCAGTATTTT.